The present T cell receptor (beta chain) was sequenced within a study of T cells in Graves' hyperthyroidism and ophthalmopathy. Study-wide context: Specimen type is peripheral blood, collected at initial diagnosis prior to any treatment.

This clonotype has a count of ten or more. Its cognate antigen is unknown. The source material, RNA transcripts, was used to amplify TCR beta CDR3 regions. A first-round RT-PCR of the TCR CDR3 used the HTBI primer set. Via MiXCR, TCRdb re-called the multiplex PCR reads, giving one row per CDR3 protein. The sample includes hundreds of thousands of distinct CDR3 sequences, more than 14% seen only once; the top ten take 12%. Ophthalmopathy patients had Clinical Activity Score at least 3, NOSPECS grade at least 4, duration under 3 months. A patient was excluded if there was uncontrolled infection, other autoimmune disease, pregnancy or lactation. Findings and limits, study-wide: Most thyroid clonotypes that were expanded above 0.001 also turned up in blood.

This CDR3 is built from 13 residues. V lost 5 bases and J lost 4; bases outside the gene matches: 5. Germline V gene lookup returns CDR1 DFQATT and CDR2 SNEGSKA (reference sequence). This receptor was obtained from a woman aged 50 to 60 with Graves' ophthalmopathy. Sequenced material: blood. The chain combines TRBV20-1 with TRBJ2-3, with 8 bases identical to TRBD2. Here the CDR3 reads CSAERERADTQYF. The CDR3 coding sequence is TGCAGTGCTGAGCGGGAGAGGGCAGATACGCAGTATTTT.